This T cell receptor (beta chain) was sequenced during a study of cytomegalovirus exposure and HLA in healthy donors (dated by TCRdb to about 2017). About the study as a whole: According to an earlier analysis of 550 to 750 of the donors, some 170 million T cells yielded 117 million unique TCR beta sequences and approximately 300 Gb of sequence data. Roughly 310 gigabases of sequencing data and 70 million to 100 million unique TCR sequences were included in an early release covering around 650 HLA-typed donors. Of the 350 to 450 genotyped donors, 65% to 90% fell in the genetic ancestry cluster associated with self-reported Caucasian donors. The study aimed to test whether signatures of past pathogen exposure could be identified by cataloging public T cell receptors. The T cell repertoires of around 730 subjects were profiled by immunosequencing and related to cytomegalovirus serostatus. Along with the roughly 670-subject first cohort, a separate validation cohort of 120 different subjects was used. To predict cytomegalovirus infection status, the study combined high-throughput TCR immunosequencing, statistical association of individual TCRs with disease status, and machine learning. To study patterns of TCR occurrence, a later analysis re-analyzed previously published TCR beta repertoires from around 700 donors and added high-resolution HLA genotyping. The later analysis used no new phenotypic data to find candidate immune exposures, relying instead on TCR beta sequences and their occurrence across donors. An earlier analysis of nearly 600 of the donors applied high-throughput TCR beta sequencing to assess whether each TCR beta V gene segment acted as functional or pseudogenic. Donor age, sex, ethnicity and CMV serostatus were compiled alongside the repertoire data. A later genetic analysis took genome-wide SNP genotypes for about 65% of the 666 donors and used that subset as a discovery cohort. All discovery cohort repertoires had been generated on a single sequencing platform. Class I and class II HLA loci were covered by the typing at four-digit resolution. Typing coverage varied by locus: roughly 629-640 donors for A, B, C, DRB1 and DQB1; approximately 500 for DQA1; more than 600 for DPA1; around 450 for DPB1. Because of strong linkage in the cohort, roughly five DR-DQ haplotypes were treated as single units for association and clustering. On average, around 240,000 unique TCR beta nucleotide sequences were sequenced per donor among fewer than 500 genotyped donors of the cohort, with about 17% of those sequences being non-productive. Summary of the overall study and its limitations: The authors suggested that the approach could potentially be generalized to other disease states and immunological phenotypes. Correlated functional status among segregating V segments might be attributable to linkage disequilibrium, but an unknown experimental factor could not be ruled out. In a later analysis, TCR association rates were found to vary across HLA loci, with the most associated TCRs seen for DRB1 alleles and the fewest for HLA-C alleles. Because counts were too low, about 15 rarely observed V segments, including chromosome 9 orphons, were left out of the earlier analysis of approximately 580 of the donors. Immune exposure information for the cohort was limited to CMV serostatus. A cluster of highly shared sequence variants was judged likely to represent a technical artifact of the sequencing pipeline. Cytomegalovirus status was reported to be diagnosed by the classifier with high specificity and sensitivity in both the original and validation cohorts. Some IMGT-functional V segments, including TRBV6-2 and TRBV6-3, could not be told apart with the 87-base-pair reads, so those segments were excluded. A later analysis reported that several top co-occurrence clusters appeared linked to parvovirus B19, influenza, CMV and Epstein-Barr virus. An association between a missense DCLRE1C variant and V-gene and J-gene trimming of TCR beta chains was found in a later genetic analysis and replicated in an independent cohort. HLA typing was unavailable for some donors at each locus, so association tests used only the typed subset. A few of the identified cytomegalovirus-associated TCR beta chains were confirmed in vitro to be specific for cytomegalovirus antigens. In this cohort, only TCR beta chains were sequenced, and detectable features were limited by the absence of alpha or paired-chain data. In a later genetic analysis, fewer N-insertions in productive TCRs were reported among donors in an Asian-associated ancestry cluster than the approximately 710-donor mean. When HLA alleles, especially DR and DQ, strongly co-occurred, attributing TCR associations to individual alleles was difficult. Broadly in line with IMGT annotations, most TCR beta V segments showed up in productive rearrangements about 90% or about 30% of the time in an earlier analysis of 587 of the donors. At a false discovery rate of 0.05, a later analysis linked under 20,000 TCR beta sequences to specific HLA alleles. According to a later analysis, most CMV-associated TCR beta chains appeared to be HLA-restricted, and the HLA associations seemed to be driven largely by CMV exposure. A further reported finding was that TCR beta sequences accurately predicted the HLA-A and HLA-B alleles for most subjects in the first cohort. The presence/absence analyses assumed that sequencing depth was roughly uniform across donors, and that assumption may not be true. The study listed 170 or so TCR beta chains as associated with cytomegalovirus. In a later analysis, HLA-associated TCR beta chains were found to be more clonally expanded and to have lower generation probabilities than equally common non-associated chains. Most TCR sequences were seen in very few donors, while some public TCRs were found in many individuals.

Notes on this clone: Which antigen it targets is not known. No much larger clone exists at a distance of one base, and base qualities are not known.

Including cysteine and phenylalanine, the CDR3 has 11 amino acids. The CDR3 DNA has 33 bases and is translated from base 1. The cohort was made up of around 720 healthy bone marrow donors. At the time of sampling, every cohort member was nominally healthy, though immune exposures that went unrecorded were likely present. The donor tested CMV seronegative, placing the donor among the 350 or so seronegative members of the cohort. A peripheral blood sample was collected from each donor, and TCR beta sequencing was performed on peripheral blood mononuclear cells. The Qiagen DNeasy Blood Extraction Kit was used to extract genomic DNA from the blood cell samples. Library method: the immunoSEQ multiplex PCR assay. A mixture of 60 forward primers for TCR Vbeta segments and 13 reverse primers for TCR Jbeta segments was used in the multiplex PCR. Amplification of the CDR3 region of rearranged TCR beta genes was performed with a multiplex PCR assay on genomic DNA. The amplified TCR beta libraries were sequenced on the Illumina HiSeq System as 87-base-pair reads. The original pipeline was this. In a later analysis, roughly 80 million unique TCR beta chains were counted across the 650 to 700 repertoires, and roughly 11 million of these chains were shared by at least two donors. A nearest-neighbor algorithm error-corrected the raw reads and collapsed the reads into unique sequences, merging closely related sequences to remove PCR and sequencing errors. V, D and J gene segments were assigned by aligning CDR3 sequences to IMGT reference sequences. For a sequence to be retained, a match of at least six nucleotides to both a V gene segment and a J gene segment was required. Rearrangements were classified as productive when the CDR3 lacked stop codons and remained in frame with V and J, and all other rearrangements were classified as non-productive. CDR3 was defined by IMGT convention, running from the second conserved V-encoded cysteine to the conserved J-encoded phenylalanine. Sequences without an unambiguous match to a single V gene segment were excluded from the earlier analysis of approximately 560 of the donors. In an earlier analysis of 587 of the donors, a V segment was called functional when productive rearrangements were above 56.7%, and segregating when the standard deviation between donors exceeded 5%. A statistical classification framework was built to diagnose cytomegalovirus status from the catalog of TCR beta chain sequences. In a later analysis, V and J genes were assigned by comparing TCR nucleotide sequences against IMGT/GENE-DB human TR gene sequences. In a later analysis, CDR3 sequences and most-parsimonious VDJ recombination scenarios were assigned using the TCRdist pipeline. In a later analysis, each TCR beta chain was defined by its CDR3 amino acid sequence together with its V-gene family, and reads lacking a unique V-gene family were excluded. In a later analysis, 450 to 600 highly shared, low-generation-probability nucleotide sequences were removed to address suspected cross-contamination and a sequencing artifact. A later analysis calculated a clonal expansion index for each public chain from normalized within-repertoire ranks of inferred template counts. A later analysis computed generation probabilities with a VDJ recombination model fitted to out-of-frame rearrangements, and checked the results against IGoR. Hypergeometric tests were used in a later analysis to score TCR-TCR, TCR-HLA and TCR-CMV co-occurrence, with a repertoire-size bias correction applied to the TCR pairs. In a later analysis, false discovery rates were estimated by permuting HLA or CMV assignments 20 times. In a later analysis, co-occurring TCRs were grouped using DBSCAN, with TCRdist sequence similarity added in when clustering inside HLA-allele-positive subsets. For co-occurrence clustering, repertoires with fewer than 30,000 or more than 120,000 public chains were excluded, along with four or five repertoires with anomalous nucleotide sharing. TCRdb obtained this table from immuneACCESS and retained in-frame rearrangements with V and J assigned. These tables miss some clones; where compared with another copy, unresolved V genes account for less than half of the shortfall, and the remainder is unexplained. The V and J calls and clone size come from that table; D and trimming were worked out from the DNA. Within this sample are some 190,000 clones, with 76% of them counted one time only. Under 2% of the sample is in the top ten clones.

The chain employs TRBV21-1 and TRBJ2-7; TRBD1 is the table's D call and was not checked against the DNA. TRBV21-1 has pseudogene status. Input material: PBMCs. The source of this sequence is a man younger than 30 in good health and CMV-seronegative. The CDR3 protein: CASSIDNEQYF. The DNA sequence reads TGTGCCAGCAGCATCGACAACGAGCAGTACTTC.